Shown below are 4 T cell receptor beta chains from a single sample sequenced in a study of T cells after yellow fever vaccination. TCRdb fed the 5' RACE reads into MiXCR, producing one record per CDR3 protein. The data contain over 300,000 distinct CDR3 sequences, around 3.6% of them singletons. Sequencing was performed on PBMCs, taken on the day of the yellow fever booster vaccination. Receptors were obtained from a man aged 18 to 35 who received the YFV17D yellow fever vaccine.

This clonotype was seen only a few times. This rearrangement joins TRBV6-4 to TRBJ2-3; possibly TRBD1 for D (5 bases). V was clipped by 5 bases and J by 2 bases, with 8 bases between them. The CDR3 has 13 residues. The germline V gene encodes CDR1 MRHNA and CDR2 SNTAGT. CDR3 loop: CASSYRFTDTQYF. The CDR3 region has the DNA TGTGCCAGCAGTTACAGGTTCACAGATACGCAGTATTTT.

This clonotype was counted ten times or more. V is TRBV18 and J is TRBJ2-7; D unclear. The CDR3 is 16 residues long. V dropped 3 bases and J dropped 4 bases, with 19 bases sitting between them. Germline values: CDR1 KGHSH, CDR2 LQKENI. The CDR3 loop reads CASSPHGPHSPYEQYF. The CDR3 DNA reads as TGTGCCAGCTCACCTCATGGGCCCCATTCTCCTTACGAGCAGTACTTC.

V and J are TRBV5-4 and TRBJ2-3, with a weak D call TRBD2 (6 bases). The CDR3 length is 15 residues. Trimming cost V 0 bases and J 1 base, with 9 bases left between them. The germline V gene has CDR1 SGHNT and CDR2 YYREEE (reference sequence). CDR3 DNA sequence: TGTGCCAGCAGCTTGGTGGGACTGGGCACAGATACGCAGTATTTT. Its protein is CASSLVGLGTDTQYF.

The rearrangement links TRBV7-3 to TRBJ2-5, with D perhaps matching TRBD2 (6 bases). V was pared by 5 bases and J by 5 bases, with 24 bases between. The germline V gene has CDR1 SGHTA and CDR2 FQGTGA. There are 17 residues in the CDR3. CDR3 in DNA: TGTGCCAGCAGCCTCGGATACGGGCTCGGAGGAGGGGAGACCCAGTACTTC. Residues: CASSLGYGLGGGETQYF.